This TCR beta chain is from a study of cytomegalovirus exposure and HLA in healthy donors. About the research overall: As released early, the data held 85 million to 95 million unique TCRs from HLA-typed donors.

Germline V gene sequence: CDR1 GTSNPN, CDR2 SVGIG (reference sequence). This CDR3 comprises 14 residues. Losses at the gene ends were 5 bases for V and 8 bases for J; bases not matched to a gene: 10. Regarding the study as a whole: Researchers reported in a later analysis that a missense DCLRE1C variant was tied to TCR beta V- and J-gene trimming.

The PCR ran on 60 Vbeta and 13 Jbeta primers. Repertoires were generated with immunoSEQ multiplex PCR, while TCRdb's copy carries only in-frame clones and drops some. The sample includes 150,000 to 200,000 clones, roughly 81% seen only once; the top ten take about 13%. The count of this clone is one. The antigen is undetermined. V is TRBV30 and J is TRBJ2-1; TRBD2 agrees at 9 bases. The clonotype comes from a woman between 45 and 60 years old in good health and CMV-seronegative. Sequences were obtained from PBMCs. CDR3 loop: CAWSRLAGFYEQFF. The CDR3 DNA reads TGTGCCTGGTCGAGGCTAGCGGGATTTTATGAGCAGTTCTTC.